The 17 T cell receptor beta chains listed next were all sequenced from one sample in a study of blood T cell repertoires in COVID-19. Clones were read by immunoSEQ multiplex PCR, and TCRdb kept only the in-frame ones, dropping some. The data show approximately 100,000 clones, more than 85% seen once. Sample: peripheral blood. The receptors derive from a human donor with acute or convalescent COVID-19. The donor label of this sample is uncertain.

The chain carries TRBV5-1 and TRBJ1-1; possibly TRBD1 for D (6 bases). V lost 3 bases and J 4 bases, leaving 7 bases between the germline ends. Germline lookup yields CDR1 SGHRS and CDR2 YFSETQ. This CDR3 region has 12 residues. For the CDR3, the DNA is TGCGCCAGCAGCTCAGGGGTCACTGAAGCTTTCTTT. This translates into CASSSGVTEAFF.

The chain uses TRBV6-5 and TRBJ2-2, with unresolved D. Germline values: CDR1 MNHEY, CDR2 SVGAGI. Trimming stripped 2 bases from V and 4 bases from J, with 11 bases between. The CDR3 covers 15 residues. This CDR3 is CASSYATRFTGELFF. The CDR3 nucleotides are TGTGCCAGCAGTTACGCCACTCGCTTCACCGGGGAGCTGTTTTTT.

V usage is TRBV7-2 and J usage is TRBJ1-5; no definite D call. The CDR3 spans 14 residues. Germline V CDR1 and CDR2: SGHTA, FQGNSA. The germline V and J ends were trimmed by 1 base and 1 base, with 5 bases remaining between them. Here the CDR3 DNA reads TGTGCCAGCAGCTTAGTACAAAGCAATCAGCCCCAGCATTTT. It codes for CASSLVQSNQPQHF.

V and J are TRBV12-3 or TRBV12-4 and TRBJ1-5; D ambiguous. V was trimmed by 3 bases and J by 5 bases, leaving 8 bases between them. This CDR3 is built from 13 residues. The CDR3 DNA follows: TGTGCCAGCAGTTTGAGGAGGGATCAGCCCCAGCATTTT. It codes for CASSLRRDQPQHF.

The chain employs TRBV12-3 or TRBV12-4 and TRBJ1-2; 8 bases agree with TRBD1. The CDR3 is 13 residues long. V gave up 5 bases and J gave up 4 bases; unmatched junction bases: 3. The CDR3, as DNA: TGTGCCAGCAGTCCAGGGACAGGCTATGGCTACACCTTC. Amino acid sequence: CASSPGTGYGYTF.

This chain uses TRBV28 with TRBJ1-2; TRBD1 aligns across 9 bases. This CDR3 comprises 22 residues. V lost 6 bases and J lost 4; bases outside the gene matches: 30. The germline V gene has CDR1 MDHEN and CDR2 SYDVKM. In DNA form, the CDR3 reads TGTGCCAGCAGCCACAGTCGCCCTACGGTCGGGACAGGGAAGTCTATTTCCTATGGCTACACCTTC. It specifies CASSHSRPTVGTGKSISYGYTF.

J is TRBJ1-5 and V is TRBV27; D not certain. The V gene's germline CDR1 is MNHEY and CDR2 SMNVEV (reference sequence). The V end lost 5 bases, the J end lost 6 bases, and 11 bases lay between the germline ends. The CDR3 runs 13 residues. CDR3 DNA sequence: TGTGCCAGCAGTCCAACGGTTGGTCAGCCCCAGCATTTT. It translates to CASSPTVGQPQHF.

The chain recombines TRBV6-5 with TRBJ1-5; 7 nucleotides align to TRBD1. This CDR3 spans 15 amino acids. The germline V gene encodes CDR1 MNHEY and CDR2 SVGAGI. With V trimmed by 6 bases and J by 6 bases, 11 bases remained unmatched. CDR3 amino acids: CASSFDREQSQPQHF. CDR3 DNA: TGTGCCAGCAGCTTCGACAGGGAGCAGAGTCAGCCCCAGCATTTT.

The rearrangement uses TRBV5-8 and TRBJ1-1, with D possibly matching TRBD1 (6 bases). The CDR3 length is 17 residues. V lost 0 bases to trimming and J lost 5 bases, with 20 bases between them. Germline loops: CDR1 SGHTS, CDR2 YDEGEE. The CDR3 DNA is TGTGCCAGCAGCTTGGGGATTACAGGGTTTGTTGGGACTGAAGCTTTCTTT. Its translation is CASSLGITGFVGTEAFF.

This clone has only one observation. J is TRBJ2-1 and V is TRBV6-5; D might be TRBD1 (6 bases). Germline-derived CDR1 and CDR2 are MNHEY and SVGAGI. CDR3 length: 14 residues. Trimming pared 0 bases from V and 4 bases from J, leaving 7 bases between. CDR3 sequence: CASSYSQGYNEQFF. In DNA, the CDR3 is TGTGCCAGCAGTTACTCACAGGGTTACAATGAGCAGTTCTTC.

This clone was detected once. The chain employs TRBV5-1 and TRBJ1-1, with 7 bases fitting TRBD1. The CDR3 extends over 15 amino acids. In germline, CDR1 is SGHRS, CDR2 YFSETQ. Trimming removed 9 bases from V and 0 bases from J; junction bases left unmatched: 11. CDR3 sequence: CATRWQGGLNTEAFF. CDR3 DNA: TGCGCCACCCGATGGCAGGGGGGCTTGAACACTGAAGCTTTCTTT.

J is TRBJ1-2 and V is TRBV7-8; 9 positions agree with TRBD1. This CDR3 has 20 residues. Germline trimming cut 6 bases from V and 4 bases from J; bases unmatched to any gene: 24. Germline-derived CDR1 and CDR2 are SGHVS and FQNEAQ. The CDR3, as DNA: TGTGCCAGCAGTCGCACGCCCCATTCCGGGACAGGGCGAGGGGGCTATGGCTACACCTTC. Translated: CASSRTPHSGTGRGGYGYTF.

The rearrangement uses TRBV28 and TRBJ1-4; tentatively, D is TRBD1 (6 bases). Germline V CDR1 and CDR2: MDHEN, SYDVKM. The CDR3 runs to 18 residues. V lost 5 bases, J lost 7 bases, and 26 bases lay in between. The CDR3: CASSLFPRGGAGREKLFF. CDR3 bases: TGTGCCAGCAGTCTTTTTCCTCGCGGGGGGGCAGGACGTGAAAAACTGTTTTTT.

The chain recombines TRBV7-2 with TRBJ1-1; D gene uncertain. Trimming took 2 bases from V and 1 from J, leaving 5 bases between them. Germline CDR1 and CDR2: SGHTA and FQGNSA. This CDR3 contains 13 residues. CDR3 in DNA: TGTGCCAGCAGCTTAACACGGAACACTGAAGCTTTCTTT. It yields the protein CASSLTRNTEAFF.

This rearrangement joins TRBV30 to TRBJ2-7; TRBD2 aligns across 7 bases. CDR1 and CDR2 from the germline V gene are GTSNPN and SVGIG (reference sequence). The junction had 7 bases not matched to a gene; V was cut back by 0 bases and J by 5 bases. CDR3 length: 14 amino acids. CDR3 protein: CAWSVGAGTDEQYF. CDR3 bases: TGTGCCTGGAGTGTTGGAGCGGGAACGGACGAGCAGTACTTC.

The CDR3 here is CASSGRTGRFLYNEQFF. In nucleotides, the CDR3 is TGTGCCAGCAGTGGAAGGACAGGGAGATTCCTCTACAATGAGCAGTTCTTC. The rearrangement uses TRBV25-1 and TRBJ2-1; 8 positions match TRBD1. Germline CDR1 reads MGHDK; CDR2 reads SYGVNS. There are 17 residues in the CDR3. With 4 bases clipped from V and 3 bases from J, the junction kept 11 bases outside the gene matches.

The chain links TRBV7-8 to TRBJ1-3, with D tentatively TRBD1 (5 bases). Deletions cut 6 bases from V and 0 bases from J, with 21 bases between. This CDR3 contains 18 residues. The germline V gene has CDR1 SGHVS and CDR2 FQNEAQ. CDR3 region: CASSRNRGGVHSGNTIYF. CDR3 coding DNA: TGTGCCAGCAGTCGTAATAGGGGAGGGGTCCACTCTGGAAACACCATATATTTT.